The clone carrying this TCR beta chain was recorded a few times. Its antigen is as yet unknown. Stable Graves' hyperthyroidism denoted no ophthalmopathy progression over 18 months. Researchers took RNA transcripts and amplified the TCR beta CDR3 regions from them. The TCR CDR3 first-round RT-PCR relied on the HTBI primer set. One entry per CDR3 protein results from TCRdb running MiXCR on the multiplex PCR reads. The top ten clones hold approximately 20% of a sample with around 580,000 distinct CDR3 sequences, approximately 15% of them seen once. This sample is drawn from a study of T cells in Graves' hyperthyroidism and ophthalmopathy. The V end lost 5 bases, the J end lost 1 base, and 14 bases lay between the germline ends. Germline V CDR1 and CDR2: SGHVS, FQNEAQ. The CDR3 totals 16 residues. Findings of the study overall: Blood also contained most expanded thyroid clonotypes above 0.001.

Sequencing used blood. This chain links TRBV7-8 with TRBJ2-2; TRBD2 is a possible D gene (6 bases). This TCR came from a young woman with Graves' hyperthyroidism. The CDR3 protein is CASSNRVAVNTGELFF. DNA of the CDR3: TGTGCCAGCAGCAATAGGGTAGCGGTGAACACCGGGGAGCTGTTTTTT.